The clone carrying this T cell receptor beta chain was seen a handful of times. What it binds is unknown. This sample was taken from a study of blood T cells in healthy people across ages. Through a sample-barcoded 5' primer and a J-beta primer mix, a second PCR was run for roughly 6 to 12 cycles. Each cDNA molecule was tagged by a template-switch adaptor with 12 random nucleotides. The yield of each sample was at least 2.5 million CDR3-containing paired-end reads. Using its own MiXCR run on the 5' RACE reads, TCRdb lists one record per CDR3 protein. The sample yields over 600,000 distinct CDR3 sequences, 21% seen once. General study findings and limits: Unsorted PBMCs blocked a conclusive comparison of naive and antigen-experienced cells.

Looked up from germline, CDR1 is DFQATT and CDR2 is SNEGSKA (reference sequence). The V end was cut by 0 bases, the J end by 1 base, with 13 bases between. The CDR3 contains 16 residues. The sample comprised blood. V and J are TRBV20-1 and TRBJ2-1, with D unresolved. This clonotype was obtained from a man between 65 and 79 years old in good health. The CDR3 protein is CSARDPHAASYNEQFF. The DNA for the CDR3 is TGCAGTGCTAGAGATCCACACGCGGCGTCCTACAATGAGCAGTTCTTC.